The clone carrying this T cell receptor beta chain was observed once. Its antigen is not identified. This entry belongs to a study of shared clonotypes between healthy human individuals. TCRdb keeps only in-frame clones here, not all; method: immunoSEQ multiplex PCR. The sample holds around 2.1 million clones; roughly 91% are singletons and the top ten take approximately 1.7%. Study-wide results and caveats: Sorted-subset sequencing, rarefaction showed, was incomplete despite large depth. The study generally estimated greater richness for naive than memory subsets.

V was cut by 1 base and J by 3 bases, with 19 bases left in between. The CDR3 is 18 residues long. Per the germline V gene, CDR1 is SGHTA and CDR2 is FQGNSA. Only CD45RO-negative cells positively selected for CCR7 counted as naive CD8 cells, so terminally differentiated effector memory CD45RA+ cells were excluded. All of the donors resided in Nashville, Tennessee, and each was a Caucasian adult. The chain uses TRBV7-2 and TRBJ2-1; D uncertain. This TCR was sampled from a young man in good health. Some clones in this sample may be carry-over from other donors' samples. Sequencing was done on a sample of naive CD8+ T cells from PBMCs. The CDR3 spells CASSLVASQFQLYNEQFF. In DNA, the CDR3 is TGTGCCAGCAGCTTAGTGGCTTCCCAATTTCAGCTCTACAATGAGCAGTTCTTC.